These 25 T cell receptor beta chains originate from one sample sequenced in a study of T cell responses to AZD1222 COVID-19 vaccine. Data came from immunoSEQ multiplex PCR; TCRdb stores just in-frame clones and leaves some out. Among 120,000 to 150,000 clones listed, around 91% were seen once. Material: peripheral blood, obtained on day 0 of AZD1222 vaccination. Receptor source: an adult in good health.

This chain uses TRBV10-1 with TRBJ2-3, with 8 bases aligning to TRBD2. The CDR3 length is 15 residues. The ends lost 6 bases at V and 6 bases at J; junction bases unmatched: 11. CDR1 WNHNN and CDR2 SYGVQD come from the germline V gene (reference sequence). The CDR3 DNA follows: TGCGCCAGCAGGGACCCAGCGGGAGCAAGGGATACGCAGTATTTT. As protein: CASRDPAGARDTQYF.

CDR3 sequence (DNA): TGTGCCAGCAGCGCCAACACGGGACAGGGGGCAGATACGCAGTATTTT. Translation gives CASSANTGQGADTQYF. The chain couples TRBV9 to TRBJ2-3; 11 bases map to TRBD1. The CDR3 sequence is 16 residues long. V lost 3 bases to trimming and J lost 4 bases; unmatched junction nucleotides: 7. The germline gives CDR1 SGDLS, CDR2 YYNGEE.

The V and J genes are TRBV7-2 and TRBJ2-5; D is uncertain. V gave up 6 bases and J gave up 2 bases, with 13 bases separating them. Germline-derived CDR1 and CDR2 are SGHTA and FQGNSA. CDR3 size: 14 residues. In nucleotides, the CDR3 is TGTGCCAGCAGTCTTAGGTACGATCAAGAGACCCAGTACTTC. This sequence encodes CASSLRYDQETQYF.

As DNA, the CDR3 is TGTGCCAGCAGCTTTGAGGGCGGGGAGACCCAGTACTTC. Amino acid sequence: CASSFEGGETQYF. The V call is TRBV12-1, the J call TRBJ2-5; the D call in the table, TRBD2, was not verified against the DNA. TRBV12-1 is designated a pseudogene. The length of the CDR3 is 13 residues.

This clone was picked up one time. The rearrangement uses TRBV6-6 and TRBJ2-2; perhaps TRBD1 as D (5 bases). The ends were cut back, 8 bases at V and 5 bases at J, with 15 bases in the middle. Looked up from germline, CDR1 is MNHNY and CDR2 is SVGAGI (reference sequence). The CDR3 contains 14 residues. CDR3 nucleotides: TGTGCCAGCTCAAGAACAGGAGATACCGGGGAGCTGTTTTTT. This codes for CASSRTGDTGELFF.

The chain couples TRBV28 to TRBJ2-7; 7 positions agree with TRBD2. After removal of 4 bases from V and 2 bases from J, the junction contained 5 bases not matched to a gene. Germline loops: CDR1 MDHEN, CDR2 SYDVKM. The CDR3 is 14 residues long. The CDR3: CASSYGGSTYEQYF. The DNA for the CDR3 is TGTGCCAGCAGTTACGGCGGGAGTACCTACGAGCAGTACTTC.

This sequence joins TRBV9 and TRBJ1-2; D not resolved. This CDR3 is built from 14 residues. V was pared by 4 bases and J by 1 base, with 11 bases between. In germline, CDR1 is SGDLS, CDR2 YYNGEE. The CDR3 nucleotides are TGTGCCAGCAGCTCAGACCAGAATAACTATGGCTACACCTTC. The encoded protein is CASSSDQNNYGYTF.

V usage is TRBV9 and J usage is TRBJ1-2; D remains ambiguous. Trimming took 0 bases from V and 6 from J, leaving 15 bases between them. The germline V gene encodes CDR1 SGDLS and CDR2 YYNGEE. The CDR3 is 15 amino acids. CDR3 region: CASSVVAERKHGYTF. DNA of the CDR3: TGTGCCAGCAGCGTAGTAGCCGAGAGGAAGCATGGCTACACCTTC.

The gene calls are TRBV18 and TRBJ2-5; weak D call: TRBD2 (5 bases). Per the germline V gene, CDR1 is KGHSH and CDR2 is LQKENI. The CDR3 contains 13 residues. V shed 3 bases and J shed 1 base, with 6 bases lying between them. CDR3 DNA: TGTGCCAGCTCACCGGGGAGCCAAGAGACCCAGTACTTC. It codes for CASSPGSQETQYF.

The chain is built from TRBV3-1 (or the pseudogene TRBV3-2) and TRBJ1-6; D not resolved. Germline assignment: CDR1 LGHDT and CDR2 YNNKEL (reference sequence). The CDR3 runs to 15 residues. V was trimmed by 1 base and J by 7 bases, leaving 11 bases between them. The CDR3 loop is CASSQVREINSPLHF. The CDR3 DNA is TGTGCCAGCAGCCAAGTGCGGGAGATAAATTCACCCCTCCACTTT.

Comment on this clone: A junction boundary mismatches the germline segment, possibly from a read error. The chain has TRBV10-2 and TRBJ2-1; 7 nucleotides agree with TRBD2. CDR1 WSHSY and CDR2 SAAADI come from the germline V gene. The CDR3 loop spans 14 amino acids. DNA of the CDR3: TGCGCCAGCAGGCCGACTAGCCCAAGCAATCAGCAGTTCTTC. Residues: CASRPTSPSNQQFF.

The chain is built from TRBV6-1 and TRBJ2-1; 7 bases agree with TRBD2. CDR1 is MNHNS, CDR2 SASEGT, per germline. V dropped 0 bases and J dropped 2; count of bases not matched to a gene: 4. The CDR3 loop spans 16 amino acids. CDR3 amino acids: CASSEASGGAYNEQFF. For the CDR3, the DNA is TGTGCCAGCAGTGAAGCGTCGGGGGGAGCCTACAATGAGCAGTTCTTC.

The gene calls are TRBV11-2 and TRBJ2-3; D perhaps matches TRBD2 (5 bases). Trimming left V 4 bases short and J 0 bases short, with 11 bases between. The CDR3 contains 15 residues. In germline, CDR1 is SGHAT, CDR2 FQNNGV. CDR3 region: CASSSQRHSTDTQYF. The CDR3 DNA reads TGTGCCAGCAGCTCACAGCGGCACAGCACAGATACGCAGTATTTT.

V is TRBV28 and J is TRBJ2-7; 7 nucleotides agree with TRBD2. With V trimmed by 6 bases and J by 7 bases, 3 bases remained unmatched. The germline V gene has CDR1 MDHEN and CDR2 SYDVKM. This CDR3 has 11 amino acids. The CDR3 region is CASRVGGEQYF. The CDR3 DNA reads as TGTGCCAGCAGGGTCGGGGGGGAGCAGTACTTC.

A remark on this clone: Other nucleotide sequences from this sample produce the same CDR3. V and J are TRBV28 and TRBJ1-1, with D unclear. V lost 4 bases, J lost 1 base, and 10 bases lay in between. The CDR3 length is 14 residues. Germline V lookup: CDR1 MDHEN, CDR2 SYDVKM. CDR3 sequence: CASSSPGENTEAFF. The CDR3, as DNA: TGTGCCAGCAGTTCCCCTGGGGAGAACACTGAAGCTTTCTTT.

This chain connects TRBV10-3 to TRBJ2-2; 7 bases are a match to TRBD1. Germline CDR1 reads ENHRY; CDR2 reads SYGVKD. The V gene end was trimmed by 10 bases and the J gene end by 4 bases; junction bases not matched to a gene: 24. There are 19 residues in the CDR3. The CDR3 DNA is TGTGCCACCCGTACCGCCCGGGACAGCCCGACCGCGAGCACCGGGGAGCTGTTTTTT. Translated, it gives CATRTARDSPTASTGELFF.

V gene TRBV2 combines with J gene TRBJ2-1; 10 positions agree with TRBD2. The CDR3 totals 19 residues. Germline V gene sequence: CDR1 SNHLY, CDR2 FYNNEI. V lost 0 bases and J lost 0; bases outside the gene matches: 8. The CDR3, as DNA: TGTGCCAGCAGTGAAGCTAGCGGGAGGAGGGGAGACTCCTACAATGAGCAGTTCTTC. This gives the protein CASSEASGRRGDSYNEQFF.

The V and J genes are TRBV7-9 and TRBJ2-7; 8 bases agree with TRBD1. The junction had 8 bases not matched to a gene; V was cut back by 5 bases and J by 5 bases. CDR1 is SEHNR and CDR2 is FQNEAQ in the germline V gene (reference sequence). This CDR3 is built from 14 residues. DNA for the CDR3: TGTGCCAGCAGCCTAGGACAGGGTGGCAACGAGCAGTACTTC. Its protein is CASSLGQGGNEQYF. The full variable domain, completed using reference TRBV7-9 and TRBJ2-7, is DTGVSQNPRHKITKRGQNVTFRCDPISEHNRLYWYRQTLGQGPEFLTYFQNEAQLEKSRLLSDRFSAERPKGSFSTLEIQRTEQGDSAMYLCASSLGQGGNEQYFGPGTRLTVT.

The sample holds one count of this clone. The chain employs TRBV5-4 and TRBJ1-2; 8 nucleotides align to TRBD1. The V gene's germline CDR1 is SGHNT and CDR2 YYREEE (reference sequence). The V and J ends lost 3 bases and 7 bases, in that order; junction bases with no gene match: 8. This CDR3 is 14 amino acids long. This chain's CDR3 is CASSWGQEPSGYTF. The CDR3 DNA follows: TGTGCCAGCAGCTGGGGACAGGAACCCTCTGGCTACACCTTC.

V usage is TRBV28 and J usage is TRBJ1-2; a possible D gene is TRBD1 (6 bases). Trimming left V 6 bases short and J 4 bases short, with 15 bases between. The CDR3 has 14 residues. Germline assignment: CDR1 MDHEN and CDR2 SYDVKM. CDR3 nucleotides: TGTGCCAGCAGCCCGGGGGGGCAGCTCTATGGCTACACCTTC. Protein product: CASSPGGQLYGYTF.

The CDR3 DNA reads as TGCAGCGTTCCAAGCGCTCTCATGCTAGATACGCAGTATTTT. Its protein product is CSVPSALMLDTQYF. The chain has TRBV29-1 and TRBJ2-3; D is ambiguous. Trimming pared 5 bases from V and 5 bases from J, leaving 17 bases between. Germline V gives CDR1 SQVTM, CDR2 ANQGSEA. CDR3 size: 14 residues.

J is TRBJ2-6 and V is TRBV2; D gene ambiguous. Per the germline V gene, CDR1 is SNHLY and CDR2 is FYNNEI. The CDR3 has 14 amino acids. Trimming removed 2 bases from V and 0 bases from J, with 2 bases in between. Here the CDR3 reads CASSEHSGANVLTF. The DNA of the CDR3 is TGTGCCAGCAGTGAACACTCTGGGGCCAACGTCCTGACTTTC.

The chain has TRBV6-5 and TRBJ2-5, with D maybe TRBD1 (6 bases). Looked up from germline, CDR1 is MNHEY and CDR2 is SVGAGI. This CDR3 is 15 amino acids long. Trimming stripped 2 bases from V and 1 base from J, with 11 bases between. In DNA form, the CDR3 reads TGTGCCAGCAGTTACCGTCGACAGGCCCAAGAGACCCAGTACTTC. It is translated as CASSYRRQAQETQYF.

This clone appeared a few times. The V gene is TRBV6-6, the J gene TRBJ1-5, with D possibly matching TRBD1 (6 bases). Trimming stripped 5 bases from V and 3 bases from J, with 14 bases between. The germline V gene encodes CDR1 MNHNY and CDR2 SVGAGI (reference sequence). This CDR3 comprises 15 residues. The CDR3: CASSLRSGVNQPQHF. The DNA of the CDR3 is TGTGCCAGCAGTCTACGTTCAGGGGTCAATCAGCCCCAGCATTTT.

The CDR3 loop reads CATYFSGSYEQYF. The CDR3 DNA is TGTGCCACCTATTTTAGCGGGAGCTACGAGCAGTACTTC. The chain uses TRBV4-2 and TRBJ2-7, with 9 bases fitting TRBD2. The CDR3 runs to 13 residues. V gave up 10 bases and J gave up 3 bases; unmatched junction bases: 7. The V gene's germline CDR1 is LGHNA and CDR2 YNFKEQ.